This entry describes one T cell receptor beta chain. This entry belongs to a study of blood T cell repertoires in COVID-19. Libraries were prepared by immunoSEQ multiplex PCR; TCRdb keeps only in-frame clonotypes and omits some of them. The repertoire holds 200,000 to 250,000 clones, with just under 85% as singletons. CDR3 length equals 13 residues. CDR1 and CDR2 from the germline V gene are SGHTA and FQGNSA. V was shortened by 2 bases and J by 6 bases, with 8 bases between the two germline ends. The receptor was isolated from a woman aged 55-70 years with active or convalescent COVID-19. The V and J genes are TRBV7-2 and TRBJ1-5; D uncertain. Specimen: peripheral blood. CDR3 DNA: TGTGCCAGCAGCTTATTAGGGAGTCAGCCCCAGCATTTT. Protein product: CASSLLGSQPQHF.